The present entry profiles one TCR beta chain with its context. These data come from a study of blood T cell repertoires in COVID-19. This CDR3 has 15 residues. CDR1 is LNHDA, CDR2 SQIVND, per germline (reference sequence). Losses at the gene ends were 10 bases for V and 6 bases for J; bases not matched to a gene: 11. Per the original data handling: Estimation of nucleated cell counts was performed using reference gene primer amplification. Assay: immunoSEQ multiplex PCR; the TCRdb copy retains only in-frame clones and omits some. V and J calls and clone size come straight from that table; D and trimming were deduced from the DNA. The data contain some 180,000 clones, about 80% of them singletons.

Sequencing was carried out using peripheral blood. The V and J genes are TRBV19 and TRBJ2-1; 11 bases fit TRBD2. The receptor was derived from a man aged 70 or older with active or convalescent COVID-19. Here the CDR3 reads CATTTSGASLNEQFF. CDR3 sequence (DNA): TGTGCCACTACGACTAGCGGGGCGTCCCTCAATGAGCAGTTCTTC.